These T cell receptor beta chains were read from a single sample in a study of shared clonotypes between healthy human individuals. Sequencing used immunoSEQ multiplex PCR; TCRdb keeps in-frame clones, though not all of them. The data contain about 1 million clones, about 75% of them singletons. Sequences were obtained from memory CD4+ T cells sorted from blood. These receptors came from a man aged 18 to 29 in good health. Each CDR3 is given with its conserved first and last residue. Fields, in order: J gene, V gene, D gene, clone size, CDR3 protein, CDR3 DNA. The D gene is left open where the match is weak. The size field is filled for only some rows; it gives once, few, many or a size class.

TRBJ2-7 TRBV19 NA NA CASSIPGGSYEQYF TGTGCCAGTAGTATTCCCGGGGGATCCTACGAGCAGTACTTC
TRBJ1-5 TRBV19 NA NA CASSNPDLNQPQHF TGTGCCAGTAGTAACCCGGACCTCAATCAGCCCCAGCATTTT
TRBJ1-2 TRBV5-5 TRBD1 NA CASSAARTGGAGGYTF TGTGCCAGCAGCGCGGCCCGGACAGGGGGCGCAGGCGGCTACACCTTC
TRBJ1-5 TRBV7-8 NA NA CASSLYFGGEQPQHF TGTGCCAGCAGCTTATATTTTGGGGGGGAGCAGCCCCAGCATTTT
TRBJ2-3 TRBV4-3 TRBD2 NA CASSQQTSGFKDTQYF TGCGCCAGCAGCCAGCAGACTAGCGGGTTTAAAGATACGCAGTATTTT
TRBJ2-1 TRBV7-2 TRBD2 NA CASSPQRGASGEQFF TGTGCCAGCAGCCCTCAGCGGGGGGCGAGTGGTGAGCAGTTCTTC
TRBJ1-2 TRBV7-8 TRBD1 NA CASSLAKGALYGYTF TGTGCCAGCAGCTTAGCAAAGGGGGCCCTCTATGGCTACACCTTC
TRBJ1-6 TRBV6-5 NA NA CASSTSTGIGAPLHF NA
TRBJ1-1 TRBV28 TRBD1 NA CASRSTGVGTEAFF TGTGCCAGCAGGTCGACAGGGGTGGGGACTGAAGCTTTCTTT
TRBJ2-3 TRBV5-1 TRBD2 NA CASSGGRAVTDTQYF TGCGCCAGCAGTGGAGGGAGGGCCGTCACAGATACGCAGTATTTT
TRBJ2-1 TRBV2 TRBD2 NA CASSSSGSSYNEQFF TGTGCCAGCAGTTCTAGCGGGAGCTCCTACAATGAGCAGTTCTTC
TRBJ1-2 TRBV30 NA NA CAWSVRRQVYGYTF TGTGCCTGGAGTGTACGACGACAGGTCTATGGCTACACCTTC
TRBJ1-6 TRBV29-1 NA NA CSALTGRDNSPLHF TGCAGCGCTTTGACAGGCCGCGATAATTCACCCCTCCACTTT
TRBJ2-2 TRBV30 NA NA CAWSRQDPNTGELFF TGTGCCTGGAGCCGACAGGACCCGAACACCGGGGAGCTGTTTTTT
TRBJ1-2 TRBV19 NA NA CASTGQQVGGYTF TGTGCCAGTACTGGCCAACAAGTGGGTGGCTACACCTTC
TRBJ1-2 TRBV27 NA NA CASSSGPINYGYTF TGTGCCAGCAGCTCCGGACCAATCAACTATGGCTACACCTTC
TRBJ2-1 TRBV5-4 NA NA CASSFVGPVSEQFF TGTGCCAGCAGCTTTGTTGGGCCCGTCAGTGAGCAGTTCTTC
TRBJ2-5 TRBV18 NA NA CASSPVRGEETQYF TGTGCCAGCTCACCTGTGAGGGGGGAAGAGACCCAGTACTTC
TRBJ2-1 TRBV5-1 NA few CASSSGTEYNEQFF TGCGCCAGCAGTAGCGGGACAGAGTACAATGAGCAGTTCTTC
TRBJ1-1 TRBV5-4 NA few CASRIQGRAEAFF TGTGCCAGCAGAATACAGGGCCGCGCTGAAGCTTTCTTT
TRBJ1-2 TRBV7-9 NA NA CASSLGGIYGYTF TGTGCCAGCAGCTTAGGCGGGATATATGGCTACACCTTC
TRBJ2-3 TRBV19 TRBD1 NA CASSNPGQGTQYF TGTGCCAGTAGTAACCCGGGACAGGGTACGCAGTATTTT